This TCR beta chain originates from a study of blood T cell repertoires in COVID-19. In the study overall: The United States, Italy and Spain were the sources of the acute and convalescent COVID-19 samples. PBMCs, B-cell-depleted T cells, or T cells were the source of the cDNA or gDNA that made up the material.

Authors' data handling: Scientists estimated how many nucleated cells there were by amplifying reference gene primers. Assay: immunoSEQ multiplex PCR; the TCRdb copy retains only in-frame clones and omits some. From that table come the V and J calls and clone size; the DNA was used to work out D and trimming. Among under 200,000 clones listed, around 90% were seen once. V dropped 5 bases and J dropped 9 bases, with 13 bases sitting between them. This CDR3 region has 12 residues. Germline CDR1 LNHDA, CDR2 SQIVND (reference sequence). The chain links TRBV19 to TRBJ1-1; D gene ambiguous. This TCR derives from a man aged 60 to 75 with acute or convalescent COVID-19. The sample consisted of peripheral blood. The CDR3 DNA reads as TGTGCCAGTAGTCCCCGGTGGGAGAAAGCTTTCTTT. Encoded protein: CASSPRWEKAFF.